The text below deals with one TCR beta chain. Its antigen is not known. CDR1 is LNHDA and CDR2 is SQIVND in the germline V gene (reference sequence). This CDR3 spans 15 amino acids. TPEX cells were exhausted-like CCR7+ PD-1+ TIGIT+ early memory CD8+ T cells. These data belong to a study of human CD8 memory T cell subsets. Study results and caveats: The sequencing covered T cell receptor beta chains alone.

Libraries targeted TCR beta using 5' RACE with UMIs. TCRdb re-called the 5' RACE reads and gives one entry per CDR3 protein, without DNA. Seen in this sample are some 6,900 distinct CDR3 sequences; the ten most common clones hold about a fifth. The clonotype was recovered from a human donor in good health. The rearrangement links TRBV19 to TRBJ2-7; TCRdb reports TRBD2, a call that lacks DNA to check it against. Input material: CD8+ T cells from PBMCs. This CDR3 is CASTTAGTGFYEQYF.